This T cell receptor beta chain emerged from a study of cytomegalovirus exposure and HLA in healthy donors. The CDR3 spans 13 residues. Trimming cost V 3 bases and J 1 base, with 9 bases left between them. CDR1 and CDR2 (germline): GTSNPN, SVGIG (reference sequence). This cohort consisted of healthy bone marrow donors. The PCR used 60 Vbeta and 13 Jbeta primers. Method: immunoSEQ multiplex PCR; TCRdb's copy keeps in-frame clones and lacks some. The sample has 85,000 to 90,000 clones, 65% to 75% seen once. This receptor was obtained from a man aged 30-40 years in good health and CMV-seronegative. Sequenced material: PBMCs. The chain recombines TRBV30 with TRBJ1-1; a weak D match, TRBD1 (6 bases). The CDR3 here is CAWSRTENTEAFF. CDR3 DNA: TGTGCCTGGAGCCGGACAGAGAACACTGAAGCTTTCTTT.